What follows is one TCR beta chain and its context. The antigen remains undetermined. The V gene end was trimmed by 1 base and the J gene end by 0 bases; junction bases not matched to a gene: 5. The CDR3 runs to 16 residues. Germline lookup yields CDR1 MGHRA and CDR2 YSYEKL. Expressed TCRB transcripts were sequenced after all isolated RNA was converted to cDNA. Deep immunoSEQ sequencing covered naive, central memory and regulatory T cell samples. Data came from immunoSEQ multiplex PCR; TCRdb stores just in-frame clones and leaves some out. The sample records hundreds of thousands of clones, 15% to 20% being singletons. The sample belongs to a study of beta chain features in type 1 diabetes. Whole-study findings and limits: Comparison showed that naive, central memory and Treg TCRB repertoires appeared more similar among patients than among healthy donors. TCRB CDR3s were moderately but significantly shorter in Type 1 diabetes patients in all four CD4+ subsets.

The receptor was isolated from a woman aged 18-30 years in good health. The chain links TRBV4-1 to TRBJ2-7, with 8 nucleotides matching TRBD1. Sequencing was done on a sample of naive CD4+ T cells from blood. The CDR3 reads CASSQGDRKRSYEQYF. The CDR3 coding sequence is TGCGCCAGCAGCCAAGGGGACAGGAAACGCTCCTACGAGCAGTACTTC.